This T cell receptor beta chain was found in a study of T cell repertoires in cytomegalovirus infection. Study-level background: CMV infection plus the matching HLA type was flagged by public TCR beta signatures. Study results and limitations: HLA-C-restricted CMV-specific TCR beta clonotypes were dominant in the ex vivo response.

MiXCR, run by TCRdb on the reads, gives a single entry per CDR3 protein. In the table there are hundreds of thousands of distinct CDR3 sequences, roughly 31% of which are singletons. Germline lookup yields CDR1 MGHRA and CDR2 YSYEKL. V was clipped by 1 base and J by 5 bases; unmatched bases: 6. The CDR3 sequence is 15 residues long. Ten or more counts support this clonotype. Its antigen is still unknown. Sequencing used cultured CD8+ T cells from PBMCs, obtained from culture after CMV antigen stimulation. The receptor was isolated from a human donor in good health (CMV status not recorded). Some clones in this sample may be carry-over from other donors' samples. This sequence joins TRBV4-1 and TRBJ2-5, with 8 bases lining up with TRBD2. Here the CDR3 reads CASSQAAGAPETQYF. In DNA, the CDR3 is TGCGCCAGCAGCCAAGCAGCGGGGGCCCCGGAGACCCAGTACTTC.